This T cell receptor beta chain comes out of a study of T cell responses to AZD1222 COVID-19 vaccine. Germline CDR1 and CDR2: MNHEY and SVGAGI. The CDR3 contains 13 residues. The V end was cut by 9 bases, the J end by 2 bases, with 11 bases between. The repertoire was sequenced with immunoSEQ multiplex PCR; TCRdb's copy has only in-frame clones and lacks some. Counted here are around 100,000 clones, about four fifths occurring once; the ten biggest clones make up roughly 9.9%. V and J are TRBV6-5 and TRBJ2-1, with D maybe TRBD2 (6 bases). The sample in question was peripheral blood, obtained on day 0 of AZD1222 vaccination. This clonotype was obtained from an adult in good health. The CDR3 protein is CASGGFTYNEQFF. The CDR3 region has the DNA TGTGCCAGTGGGGGGTTCACCTACAATGAGCAGTTCTTC.